Here is one TCR beta chain with its context. The antigen is unknown. Only in-frame clones appear in the TCRdb table, and some are missing; sequencing was by immunoSEQ multiplex PCR. The table lists approximately 220,000 clones, about nine tenths of them singletons. The data originate from a study of cytomegalovirus exposure and HLA in healthy donors. The germline V and J ends were trimmed by 6 bases and 3 bases, with 14 bases remaining between them. This CDR3 is 14 amino acids long. Looked up from germline, CDR1 is LNHDA and CDR2 is SQIVND (reference sequence). Overall study results and limits: Researchers catalogued approximately 160 TCR beta chains as cytomegalovirus-associated.

This sequence was found in a woman between 18 and 30 years old in good health and CMV-seronegative. This chain connects TRBV19 to TRBJ2-5; a possible D gene is TRBD2 (5 bases). Sequenced material: PBMCs. The CDR3 DNA is TGTGCCAGTAGACCTAGAGCCGGGGAAGAGACCCAGTACTTC. Encoded protein: CASRPRAGEETQYF. Full variable domain (outside the CDR3, taken from reference TRBV19 and TRBJ2-5): DGGITQSPKYLFRKEGQNVTLSCEQNLNHDAMYWYRQDPGQGLRLIYYSQIVNDFQKGDIAEGYSVSREKKESFPLTVTSAQKNPTAFYLCASRPRAGEETQYFGPGTRLLVL.